Sequencing of this T cell receptor (beta chain) was carried out in a study of T-cell reconstitution after alpha-beta-depleted transplantation in children. Overall study results and limits: The high TCRbeta diversity at day 60 in some patients came from surviving recipient T cells and thymic progenitors. At around two months after transplant, the alpha-beta T cells were reportedly derived from several hundred expanded clones that came from non-depleted graft cells.

There are a few counts of this clonotype. The antigen remains unidentified. Germline V lookup: CDR1 SQVTM, CDR2 ANQGSEA. The CDR3 has 15 amino acids. J lost 2 bases, V lost 4 bases, and 6 bases had no gene match. During its preparation, the TCRbeta library received unique molecular identifiers. From the PCR reads, TCRdb called clonotypes with MiXCR, one entry per CDR3 protein. The data show some 130,000 distinct CDR3 sequences, about 9.5% seen once. The rearrangement uses TRBV29-1 and TRBJ1-3; the match to TRBD1 covers 9 bases. The clonotype comes from a girl under three years old who had a stem cell transplant for combined immunodeficiency, so the T cells may come from the graft donor. The sequences come from PBMCs, mostly from graft donor cells, collected 180 days after TCRalphabeta/CD19-depleted stem cell transplant. CDR3 DNA sequence: TGCAGCGTTGGAGGGACAGGGATCACTGGAAACACCATATATTTT. Its protein is CSVGGTGITGNTIYF.